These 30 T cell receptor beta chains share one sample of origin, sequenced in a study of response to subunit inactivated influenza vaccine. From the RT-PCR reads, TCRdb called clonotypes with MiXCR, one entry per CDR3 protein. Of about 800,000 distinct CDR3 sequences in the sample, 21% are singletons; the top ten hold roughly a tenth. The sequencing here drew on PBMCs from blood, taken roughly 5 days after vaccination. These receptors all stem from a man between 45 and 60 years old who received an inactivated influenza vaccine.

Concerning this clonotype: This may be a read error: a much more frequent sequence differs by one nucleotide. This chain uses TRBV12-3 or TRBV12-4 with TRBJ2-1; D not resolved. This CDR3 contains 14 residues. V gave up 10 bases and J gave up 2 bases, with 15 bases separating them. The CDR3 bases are TGTGCCATCCGACGTGGCGCGGCCTACAATGAGCAGTTCTTC. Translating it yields CAIRRGAAYNEQFF.

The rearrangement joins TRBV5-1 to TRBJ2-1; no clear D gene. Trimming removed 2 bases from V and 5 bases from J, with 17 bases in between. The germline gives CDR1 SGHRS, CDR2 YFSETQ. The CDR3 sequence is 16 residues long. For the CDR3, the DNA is TGCGCCAGCAGCTTTAATAGGTTGTCCGTCCACAATGAGCAGTTCTTC. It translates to CASSFNRLSVHNEQFF.

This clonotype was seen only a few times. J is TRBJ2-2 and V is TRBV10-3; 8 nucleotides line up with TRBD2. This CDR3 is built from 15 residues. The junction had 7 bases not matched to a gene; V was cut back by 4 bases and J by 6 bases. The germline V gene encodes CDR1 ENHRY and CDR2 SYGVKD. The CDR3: CAISAGGSPAGELFF. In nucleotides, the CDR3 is TGTGCCATCAGTGCGGGAGGGTCCCCAGCCGGGGAGCTGTTTTTT.

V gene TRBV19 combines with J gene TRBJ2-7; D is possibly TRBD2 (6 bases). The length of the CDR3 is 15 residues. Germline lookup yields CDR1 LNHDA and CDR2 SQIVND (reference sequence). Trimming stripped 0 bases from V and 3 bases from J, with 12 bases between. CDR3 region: CASSIDLGAGYEQYF. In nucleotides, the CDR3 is TGTGCCAGTAGTATAGATCTTGGAGCGGGCTACGAGCAGTACTTC.

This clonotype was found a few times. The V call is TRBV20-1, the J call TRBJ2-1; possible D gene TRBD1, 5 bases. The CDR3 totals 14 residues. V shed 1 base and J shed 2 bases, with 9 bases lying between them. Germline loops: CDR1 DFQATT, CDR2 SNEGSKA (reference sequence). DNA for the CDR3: TGCAGTGCTAGAGTTGCCAGGGCCTACAATGAGCAGTTCTTC. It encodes CSARVARAYNEQFF.

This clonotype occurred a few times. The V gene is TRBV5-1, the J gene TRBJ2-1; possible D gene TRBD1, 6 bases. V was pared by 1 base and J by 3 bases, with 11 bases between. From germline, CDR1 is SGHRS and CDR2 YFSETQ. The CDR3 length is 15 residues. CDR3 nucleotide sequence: TGCGCCAGCAGCTTGCCGCGGACAGTCTACAATGAGCAGTTCTTC. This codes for CASSLPRTVYNEQFF. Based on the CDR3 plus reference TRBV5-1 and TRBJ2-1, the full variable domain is KAGVTQTPRYLIKTRGQQVTLSCSPISGHRSVSWYQQTPGQGLQFLFEYFSETQRNKGNFPGRFSGRQFSNSRSEMNVSTLELGDSALYLCASSLPRTVYNEQFFGPGTRLTVL.

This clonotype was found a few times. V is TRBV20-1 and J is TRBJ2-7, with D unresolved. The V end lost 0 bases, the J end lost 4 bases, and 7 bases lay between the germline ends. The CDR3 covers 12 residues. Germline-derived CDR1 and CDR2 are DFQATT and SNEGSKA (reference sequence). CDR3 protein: CSARDRFYEQYF. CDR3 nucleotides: TGCAGTGCTAGAGATCGGTTTTACGAGCAGTACTTC.

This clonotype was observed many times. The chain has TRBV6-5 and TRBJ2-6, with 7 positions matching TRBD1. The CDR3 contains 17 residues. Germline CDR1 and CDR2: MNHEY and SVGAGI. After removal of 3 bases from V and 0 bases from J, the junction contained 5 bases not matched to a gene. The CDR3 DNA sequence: TGTGCCAGCAGTTATTCCCCAGGGGGCTCTGGGGCCAACGTCCTGACTTTC. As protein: CASSYSPGGSGANVLTF.

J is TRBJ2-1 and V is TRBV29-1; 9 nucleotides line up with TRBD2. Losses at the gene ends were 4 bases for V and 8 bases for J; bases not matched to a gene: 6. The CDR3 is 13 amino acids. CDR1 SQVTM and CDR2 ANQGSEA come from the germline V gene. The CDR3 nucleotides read TGCAGCGTTGGGGGCGGGAGGGTGGATGAGCAGTTCTTC. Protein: CSVGGGRVDEQFF.

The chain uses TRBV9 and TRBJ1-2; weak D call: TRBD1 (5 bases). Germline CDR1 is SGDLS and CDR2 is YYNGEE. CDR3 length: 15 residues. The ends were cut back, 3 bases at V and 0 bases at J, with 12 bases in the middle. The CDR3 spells CASSAQGHSNYGYTF. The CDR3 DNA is TGTGCCAGCAGCGCCCAAGGACACTCTAACTATGGCTACACCTTC.

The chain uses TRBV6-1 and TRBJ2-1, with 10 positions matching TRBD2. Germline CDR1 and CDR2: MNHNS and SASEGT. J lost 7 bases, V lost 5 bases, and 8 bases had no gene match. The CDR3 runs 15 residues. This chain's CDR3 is CASSRTSGVGNEQFF. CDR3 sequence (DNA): TGTGCCAGCAGTAGAACTAGCGGGGTTGGAAATGAGCAGTTCTTC.

CDR3 nucleotides: TGTGCCAGCAGCTCCCAGGGAGTGAACACCGGGGAGCTGTTTTTT. Encoded protein: CASSSQGVNTGELFF. V and J are TRBV7-2 and TRBJ2-2; D might be TRBD1 or TRBD2, each matching 5 bases. This CDR3 comprises 15 residues. CDR1 SGHTA and CDR2 FQGNSA come from the germline V gene. V was trimmed by 4 bases and J by 1 base, leaving 10 bases between them. The full variable domain, in which reference TRBV7-2 and TRBJ2-2 provide the parts outside the CDR3, is GAGVSQSPSNKVTEKGKDVELRCDPISGHTALYWYRQSLGQGLEFLIYFQGNSAPDKSGLPSDRFSAERTGGSVSTLTIQRTQQEDSAVYLCASSSQGVNTGELFFGEGSRLTVL.

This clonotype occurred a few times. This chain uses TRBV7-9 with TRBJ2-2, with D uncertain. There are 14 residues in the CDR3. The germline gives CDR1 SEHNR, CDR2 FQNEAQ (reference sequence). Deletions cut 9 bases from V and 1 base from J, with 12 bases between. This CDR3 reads CASTVAWNTGELFF. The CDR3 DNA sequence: TGTGCCAGTACAGTCGCCTGGAACACCGGGGAGCTGTTTTTT.

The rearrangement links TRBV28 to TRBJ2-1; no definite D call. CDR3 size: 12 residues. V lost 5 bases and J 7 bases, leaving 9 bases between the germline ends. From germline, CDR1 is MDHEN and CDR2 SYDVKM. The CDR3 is CASSQYRNEQFF. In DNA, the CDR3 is TGTGCCAGCAGTCAGTACAGAAATGAGCAGTTCTTC.

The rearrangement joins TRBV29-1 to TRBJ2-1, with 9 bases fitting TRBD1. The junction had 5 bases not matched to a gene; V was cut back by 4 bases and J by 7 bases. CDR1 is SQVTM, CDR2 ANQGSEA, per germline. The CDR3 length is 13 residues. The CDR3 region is CSVGTGVRNEQFF. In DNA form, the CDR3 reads TGCAGCGTTGGGACAGGGGTTAGAAATGAGCAGTTCTTC.

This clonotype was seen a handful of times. CDR3 nucleotide sequence: TGTGCCAGCAGCGTAGCGGCTAGCGCGGTCTACGAGCAGTACTTC. It encodes CASSVAASAVYEQYF. The chain recombines TRBV9 with TRBJ2-7; D may be TRBD2 (6 bases). The CDR3 sequence is 15 residues long. The V and J ends lost 0 bases and 3 bases respectively, with 13 bases between them. CDR1 is SGDLS and CDR2 is YYNGEE in the germline V gene. Complete variable domain (other parts from reference TRBV9 and TRBJ2-7): DSGVTQTPKHLITATGQRVTLRCSPRSGDLSVYWYQQSLDQGLQFLIQYYNGEERAKGNILERFSAQQFPDLHSELNLSSLELGDSALYFCASSVAASAVYEQYFGPGTRLTVT.

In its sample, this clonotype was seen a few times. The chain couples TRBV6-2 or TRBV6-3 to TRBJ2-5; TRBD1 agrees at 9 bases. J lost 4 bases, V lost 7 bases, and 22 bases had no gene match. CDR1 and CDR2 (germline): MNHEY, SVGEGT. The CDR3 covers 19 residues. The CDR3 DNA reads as TGTGCCAGCAAACTTGGCCCCCCCCTTACAGGGGGCTTAGTAGAGACCCAGTACTTC. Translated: CASKLGPPLTGGLVETQYF.

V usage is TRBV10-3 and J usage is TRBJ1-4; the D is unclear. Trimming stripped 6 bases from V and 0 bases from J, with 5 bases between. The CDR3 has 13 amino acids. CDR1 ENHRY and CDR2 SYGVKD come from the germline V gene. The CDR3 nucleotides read TGTGCCATCAGGATTGCAACTAATGAAAAACTGTTTTTT. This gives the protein CAIRIATNEKLFF.

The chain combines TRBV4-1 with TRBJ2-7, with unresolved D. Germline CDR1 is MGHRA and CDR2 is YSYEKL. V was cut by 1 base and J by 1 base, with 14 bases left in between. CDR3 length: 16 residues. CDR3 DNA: TGCGCCAGCAGCCAAGTTCTCGCCGTTTCGTCCTACGAGCAGTACTTC. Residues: CASSQVLAVSSYEQYF.

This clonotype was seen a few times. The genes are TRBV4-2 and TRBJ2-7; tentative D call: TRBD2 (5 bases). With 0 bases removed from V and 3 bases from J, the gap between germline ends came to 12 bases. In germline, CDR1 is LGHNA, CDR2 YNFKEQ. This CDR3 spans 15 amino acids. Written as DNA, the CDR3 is TGTGCCAGCAGCCAAGATCGGGGTATGTTCTACGAGCAGTACTTC. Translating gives CASSQDRGMFYEQYF.

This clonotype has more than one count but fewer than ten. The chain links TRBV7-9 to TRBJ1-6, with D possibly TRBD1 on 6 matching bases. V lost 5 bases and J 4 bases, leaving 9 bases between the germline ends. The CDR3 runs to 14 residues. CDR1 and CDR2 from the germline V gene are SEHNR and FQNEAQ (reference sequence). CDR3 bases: TGTGCCAGCAGCGACGGACAGTATAATTCACCCCTCCACTTT. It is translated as CASSDGQYNSPLHF.

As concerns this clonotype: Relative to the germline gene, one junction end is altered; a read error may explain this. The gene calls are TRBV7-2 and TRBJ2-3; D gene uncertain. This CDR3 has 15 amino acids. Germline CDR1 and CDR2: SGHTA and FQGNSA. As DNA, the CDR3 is TGTGCCAGCAGATTAGGAACTTCCCGGACAGATACGCAGTATTTT. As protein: CASRLGTSRTDTQYF. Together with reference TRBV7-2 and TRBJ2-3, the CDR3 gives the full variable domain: GAGVSQSPSNKVTEKGKDVELRCDPISGHTALYWYRQSLGQGLEFLIYFQGNSAPDKSGLPSDRFSAERTGGSVSTLTIQRTQQEDSAVYLCASRLGTSRTDTQYFGPGTRLTVL.

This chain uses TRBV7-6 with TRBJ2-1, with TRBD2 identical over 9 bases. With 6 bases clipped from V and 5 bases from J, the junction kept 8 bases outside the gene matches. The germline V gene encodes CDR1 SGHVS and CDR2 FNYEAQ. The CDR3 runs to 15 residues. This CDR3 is CASSIAGAGDNEQFF. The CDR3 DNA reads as TGTGCCAGCAGTATAGCGGGGGCGGGGGACAATGAGCAGTTCTTC.

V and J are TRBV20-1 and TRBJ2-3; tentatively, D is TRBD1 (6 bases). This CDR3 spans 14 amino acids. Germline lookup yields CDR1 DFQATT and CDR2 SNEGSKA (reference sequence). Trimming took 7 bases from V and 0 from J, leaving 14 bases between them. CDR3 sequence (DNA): TGCAGTGGGACGGGACAAGCTAGCACAGATACGCAGTATTTT. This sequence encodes CSGTGQASTDTQYF.

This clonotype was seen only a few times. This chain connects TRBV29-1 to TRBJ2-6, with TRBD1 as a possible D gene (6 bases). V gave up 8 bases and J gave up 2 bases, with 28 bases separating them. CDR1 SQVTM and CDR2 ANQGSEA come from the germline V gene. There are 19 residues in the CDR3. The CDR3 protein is CSPRSSDPRGAPGANVLTF. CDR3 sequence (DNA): TGCAGCCCGAGAAGCTCCGATCCCAGGGGTGCACCTGGGGCCAACGTCCTGACTTTC.

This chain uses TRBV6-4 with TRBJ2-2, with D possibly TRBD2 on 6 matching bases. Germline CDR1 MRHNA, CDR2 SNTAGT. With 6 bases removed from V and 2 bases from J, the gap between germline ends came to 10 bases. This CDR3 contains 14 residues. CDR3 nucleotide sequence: TGTGCCAGCAGCCGGGACTTCAACACCGGGGAGCTGTTTTTT. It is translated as CASSRDFNTGELFF.

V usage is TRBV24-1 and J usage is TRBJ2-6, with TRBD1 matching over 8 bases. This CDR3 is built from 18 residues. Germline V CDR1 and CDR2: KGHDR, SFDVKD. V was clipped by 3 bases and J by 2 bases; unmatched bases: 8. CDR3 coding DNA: TGTGCCACCAGTGATGGCGGACAGGGTAGGGCTGGGGCCAACGTCCTGACTTTC. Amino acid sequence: CATSDGGQGRAGANVLTF.

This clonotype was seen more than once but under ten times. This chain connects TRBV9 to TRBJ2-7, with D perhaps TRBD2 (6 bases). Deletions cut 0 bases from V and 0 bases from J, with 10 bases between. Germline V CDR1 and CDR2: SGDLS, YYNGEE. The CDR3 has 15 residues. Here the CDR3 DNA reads TGTGCCAGCAGCGTAGGTTCGGGAGCCTCCTACGAGCAGTACTTC. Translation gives CASSVGSGASYEQYF.

The CDR3 bases are TGCAGGGGGACACTTATAGGGACTGAAGCTTTCTTT. Amino acid sequence: CRGTLIGTEAFF. This sequence joins TRBV20-1 and TRBJ1-1, with D possibly being TRBD1 (6 bases). Germline assignment: CDR1 DFQATT and CDR2 SNEGSKA (reference sequence). There are 12 residues in the CDR3.

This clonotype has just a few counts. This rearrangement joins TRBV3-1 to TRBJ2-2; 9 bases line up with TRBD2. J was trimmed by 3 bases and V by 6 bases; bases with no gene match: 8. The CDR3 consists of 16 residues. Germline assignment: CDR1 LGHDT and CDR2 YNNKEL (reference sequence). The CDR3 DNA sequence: TGTGCCAGCAGACCCACTAGCGGGCGACACACCGGGGAGCTGTTTTTT. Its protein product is CASRPTSGRHTGELFF.